This T cell receptor beta chain derives from a study of blood T cell repertoires in COVID-19. This clone was found a few times. Method: immunoSEQ multiplex PCR; TCRdb's copy keeps in-frame clones and lacks some. The sample holds approximately 58,000 clones, approximately 78% seen once. Trimming took 4 bases from V and 6 from J; bases not matched to a gene: 5. Germline-derived CDR1 and CDR2 are SGDLS and YYNGEE. CDR3 size: 13 residues. This chain joins TRBV9 and TRBJ2-3; 7 nucleotides match TRBD1. The sample taken for sequencing was peripheral blood. The clonotype originates from a man in his 60s with COVID-19, enrolled during active disease. The CDR3 DNA is TGTGCCAGCAGCCCAATACAGGGGGATACGCAGTATTTT. Amino acid sequence: CASSPIQGDTQYF.